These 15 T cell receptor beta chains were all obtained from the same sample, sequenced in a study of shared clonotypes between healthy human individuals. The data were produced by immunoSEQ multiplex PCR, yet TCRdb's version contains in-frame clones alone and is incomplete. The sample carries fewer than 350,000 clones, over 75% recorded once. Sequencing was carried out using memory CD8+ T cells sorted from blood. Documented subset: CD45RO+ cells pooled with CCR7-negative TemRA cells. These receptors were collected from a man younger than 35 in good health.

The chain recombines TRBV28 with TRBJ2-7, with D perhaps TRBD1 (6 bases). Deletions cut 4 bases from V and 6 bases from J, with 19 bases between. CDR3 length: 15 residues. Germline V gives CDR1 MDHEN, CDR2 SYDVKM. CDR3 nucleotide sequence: TGTGCCAGCAGTTATAGGTTGGGTGAAGGGGGCGAGCAGTACTTC. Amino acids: CASSYRLGEGGEQYF.

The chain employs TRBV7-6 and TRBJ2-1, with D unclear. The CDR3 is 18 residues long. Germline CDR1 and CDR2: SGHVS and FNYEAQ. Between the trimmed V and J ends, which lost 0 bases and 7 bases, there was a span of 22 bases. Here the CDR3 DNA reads TGTGCCAGCAGCTTAGCAGGCGCCTCGAGCGTCCAACGGAATGAGCAGTTCTTC. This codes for CASSLAGASSVQRNEQFF.

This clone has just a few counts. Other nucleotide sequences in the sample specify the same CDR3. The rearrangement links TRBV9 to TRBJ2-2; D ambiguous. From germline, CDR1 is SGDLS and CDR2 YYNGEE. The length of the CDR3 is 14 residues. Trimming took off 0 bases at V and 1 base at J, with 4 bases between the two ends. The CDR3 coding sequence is TGTGCCAGCAGCGTAGTCGGGAACACCGGGGAGCTGTTTTTT. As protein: CASSVVGNTGELFF.

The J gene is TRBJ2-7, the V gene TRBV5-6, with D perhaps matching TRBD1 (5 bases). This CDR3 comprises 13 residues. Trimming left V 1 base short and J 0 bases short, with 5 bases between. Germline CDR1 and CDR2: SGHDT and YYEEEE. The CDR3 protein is CASSLTGSYEQYF. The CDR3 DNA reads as TGTGCCAGCAGCTTGACAGGCTCCTACGAGCAGTACTTC.

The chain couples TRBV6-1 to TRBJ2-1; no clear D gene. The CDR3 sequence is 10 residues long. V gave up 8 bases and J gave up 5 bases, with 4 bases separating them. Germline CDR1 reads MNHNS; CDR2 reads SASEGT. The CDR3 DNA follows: TGTGCCAGCCTGGACAATGAGCAGTTCTTC. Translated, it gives CASLDNEQFF.

Here the CDR3 reads CASSYGGGLQYF. The CDR3 DNA follows: TGTGCCAGCAGTTACGGCGGGGGGTTGCAGTATTTT. V gene TRBV6-5 combines with J gene TRBJ2-3; TRBD2 matches 8 bases. CDR3 length: 12 amino acids. The germline V gene has CDR1 MNHEY and CDR2 SVGAGI. V trimming: 2 bases; J trimming: 11 bases; junction bases outside the gene matches: 3.

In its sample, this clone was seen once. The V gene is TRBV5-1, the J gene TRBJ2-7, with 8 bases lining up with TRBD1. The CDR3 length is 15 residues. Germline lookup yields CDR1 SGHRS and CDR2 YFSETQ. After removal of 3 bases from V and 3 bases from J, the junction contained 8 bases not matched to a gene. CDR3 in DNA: TGCGCCAGCAGCTCAGGACAGGGATTGTTCTACGAGCAGTACTTC. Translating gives CASSSGQGLFYEQYF.

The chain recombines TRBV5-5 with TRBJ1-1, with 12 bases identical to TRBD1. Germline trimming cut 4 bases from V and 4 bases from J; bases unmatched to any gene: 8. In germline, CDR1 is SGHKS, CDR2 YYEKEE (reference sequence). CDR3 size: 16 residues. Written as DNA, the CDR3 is TGTGCCAGCAGCCCCGGGACAGGGGGCCGTGGCACTGAAGCTTTCTTT. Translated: CASSPGTGGRGTEAFF.

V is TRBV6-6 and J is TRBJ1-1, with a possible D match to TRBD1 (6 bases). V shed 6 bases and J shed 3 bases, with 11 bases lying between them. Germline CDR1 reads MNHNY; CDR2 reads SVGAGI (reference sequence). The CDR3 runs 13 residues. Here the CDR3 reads CASRIQGYTEAFF. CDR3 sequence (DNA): TGTGCCAGCAGGATACAGGGCTACACTGAAGCTTTCTTT.

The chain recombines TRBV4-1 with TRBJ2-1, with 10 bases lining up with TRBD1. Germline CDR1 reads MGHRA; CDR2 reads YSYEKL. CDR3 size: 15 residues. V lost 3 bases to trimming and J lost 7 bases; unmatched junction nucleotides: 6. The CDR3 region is CASSHLPGQGNEQFF. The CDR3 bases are TGCGCCAGCAGCCACCTCCCGGGACAGGGGAATGAGCAGTTCTTC.

The CDR3 coding sequence is TGTGCCAGCAGCTTAGCCGCGACGGGGTGGGATGGCTACACCTTC. Protein sequence: CASSLAATGWDGYTF. The chain has TRBV7-9 and TRBJ1-2; D call uncertain. This CDR3 contains 15 residues. Germline CDR1 reads SEHNR; CDR2 reads FQNEAQ (reference sequence). Trimming stripped 0 bases from V and 6 bases from J, with 14 bases between.

The chain's CDR3 is CASSQDNRATGELFF. In DNA, the CDR3 is TGCGCCAGCAGCCAGGATAACAGGGCCACCGGGGAGCTGTTTTTT. The chain employs TRBV4-1 and TRBJ2-2; perhaps TRBD1 as D (6 bases). The CDR3 length is 15 residues. Trimming pared 3 bases from V and 4 bases from J, leaving 12 bases between. Germline CDR1 reads MGHRA; CDR2 reads YSYEKL.

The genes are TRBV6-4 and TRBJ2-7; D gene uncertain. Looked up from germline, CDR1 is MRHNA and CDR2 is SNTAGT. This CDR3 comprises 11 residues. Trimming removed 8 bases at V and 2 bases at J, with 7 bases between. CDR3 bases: TGTGCCAGCCGTAACACCTACGAGCAGTACTTC. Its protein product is CASRNTYEQYF.

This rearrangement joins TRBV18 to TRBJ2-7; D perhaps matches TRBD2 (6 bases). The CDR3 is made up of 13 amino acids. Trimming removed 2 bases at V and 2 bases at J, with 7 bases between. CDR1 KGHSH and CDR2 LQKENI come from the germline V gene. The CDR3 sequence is CASSPERAYEQYF. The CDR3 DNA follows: TGTGCCAGCTCACCAGAGCGGGCCTACGAGCAGTACTTC.

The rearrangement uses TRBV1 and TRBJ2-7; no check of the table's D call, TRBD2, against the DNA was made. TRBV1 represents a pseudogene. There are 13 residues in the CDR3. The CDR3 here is CTSSRDDLREQYF. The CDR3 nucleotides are TGCACCAGCAGCCGCGATGACTTAAGGGAGCAGTACTTC.